These T cell receptor beta chains were read from a single sample in a study of cytomegalovirus exposure and HLA in healthy donors. TCRdb's copy holds only in-frame clones and misses some; the assay was immunoSEQ multiplex PCR. The data contain some 140,000 clones, roughly 80% of them singletons. Material for sequencing was PBMCs. All receptors come from a young man in good health and CMV-seronegative. CDR3s include the opening cysteine and the closing phenylalanine or tryptophan. A D gene is named only where the DNA matches it firmly. Clone size appears in some rows only: once, few, many, or a class for an expanded clone.

j_call clone_size d_call v_call cdr3_nt cdr3_aa
TRBJ2-7 once . TRBV10-1 TGCGCCAGCAGTGAGCCAGGTCAGGGTAGGGACGAGCAGTACTTC CASSEPGQGRDEQYF
TRBJ2-7 . TRBD2 TRBV27 TGTGCCAGCAGTTCGGGACTAGCGGGAGGCAACGAGCAGTACTTC CASSSGLAGGNEQYF
TRBJ1-3 . TRBD1 TRBV4-3 TGCGCCAGCAGCCAAGTTGCGACAGGGCCAGGAAACACCATATATTTT CASSQVATGPGNTIYF
TRBJ1-4 once TRBD1 TRBV10-2 TGCGCCAGCGGGGGACAGGGGCGGGAAAAACTGTTTTTT CASGGQGREKLFF
TRBJ1-1 . . TRBV18 TGTGCCAGCTCACTGGTTTGGGAGAGGGAAGCTTTCTTT CASSLVWEREAFF
TRBJ2-3 . . TRBV6-5 TGTGCCAGCAGTTACCGGAGGGCCAGCACAGATACGCAGTATTTT CASSYRRASTDTQYF
TRBJ2-7 . . TRBV7-2 TGTGCCAGCAGCCCGGACAGAAACTACGAGCAGTACTTC CASSPDRNYEQYF
TRBJ2-1 . . TRBV9 TGTGCCAGCAGCGTAGGTCCGGGGTTGAGTGAGCAGTTCTTC CASSVGPGLSEQFF
TRBJ1-2 . . TRBV5-4 TGTGCCAGCAGCTCCTACACAGTCCGCTATGGCTACACCTTC CASSSYTVRYGYTF
TRBJ2-7 once . TRBV7-2 TGTGCCAGCAGCGCCGACTTATACGAGCAGTACTTC CASSADLYEQYF
TRBJ1-4 . . TRBV29-1 TGCAGCGCCCTTGGGGGGGGGAATGAAAAACTGTTTTTT CSALGGGNEKLFF
TRBJ2-7 . TRBD2 TRBV7-2 TGTGCCAGCAGCTTAGGAGCGGGAGAACGCTACGAGCAGTACTTC CASSLGAGERYEQYF
TRBJ1-5 few TRBD1 TRBV4-1 TGCGCCAGCAGCCAAGTACTGCGTCGCCGGGACAGGTACAATCAGCCCCAGCATTTT CASSQVLRRRDRYNQPQHF
TRBJ2-2 . . TRBV20-1 TGCAGTGCCACAGGGTTAGGGGAGCTGTTTTTT CSATGLGELFF
TRBJ1-2 . TRBD1 TRBV6-1 TGTGCCAGCACCCTAATGGGACAGGGCGTCTATGGCTACACCTTC CASTLMGQGVYGYTF
TRBJ2-5 . . TRBV4-3 TGCGCCAGCAGCCGCTCTATCGGGATGCAAGAGACCCAGTACTTC CASSRSIGMQETQYF
TRBJ2-3 . . TRBV9 TGTGCCAGCAGCGTAGTCCGTCCCGATACGCAGTATTTT CASSVVRPDTQYF
TRBJ2-3 . TRBD2 TRBV4-2 TGTGCCAGCACCTTGGGGGAGGGCCCTCGGGGAGATACGCAGTATTTT CASTLGEGPRGDTQYF
TRBJ2-1 . TRBD2 TRBV7-4 TGTGCCAGCAGAAACGGGCGGGAGGGTGAGCAGTTCTTC CASRNGREGEQFF
TRBJ2-7 . . TRBV7-6 TGTGCCAGCAGCTTAGTCGCATCTTCTATCTACGAGCAGTACTTC CASSLVASSIYEQYF
TRBJ1-3 . . TRBV28 TGTGCCAGCAACCCCCCTAGAGTTAGCACCATATATTTT CASNPPRVSTIYF
TRBJ2-5 . TRBD1 TRBV7-6 TGTGCCAGCAGCTTACGACAGGGGCGAGGGGACGGGGAGACCCAGTACTTC CASSLRQGRGDGETQYF
TRBJ2-3 . TRBD1 TRBV7-8 TGTGCCAGCAGCTTAGCCCCAACAGGGGTTCTCACAGATACGCAGTATTTT CASSLAPTGVLTDTQYF
TRBJ1-1 . . TRBV5-5 TGTGCCAGCAGCCCCCAGGGGAAGTGGACTGAAGCTTTCTTT CASSPQGKWTEAFF
TRBJ1-5 . . TRBV19 TGTGCCAGTAGTCCTGGGTTAAGAGGATACAATCAGCCCCAGCATTTT CASSPGLRGYNQPQHF
TRBJ2-1 . TRBD2 TRBV5-1 TGCGCCAGCAGCTTCGCGGGAGAGAATGAGCAGTTCTTC CASSFAGENEQFF
TRBJ1-2 . TRBD1 TRBV18 TGTGCCAGCTCACCCGGGACAGAACCTAACTATGGCTACACCTTC CASSPGTEPNYGYTF
TRBJ2-2 . TRBD2 TRBV5-7 TGTGCCAGCAGCCCCAGGACTAGCGGGAGGACCGGGGAGCTGTTTTTT CASSPRTSGRTGELFF